The clone carrying this T cell receptor (beta chain) has at least ten counts. This record belongs to a study of T cells of healthy individuals. This CDR3 is 12 amino acids long. V lost 4 bases and J lost 5, with 8 bases in between. In TCRdb, the 5' RACE reads were re-called with MiXCR into one record per CDR3 protein. The sample lists tens of thousands of distinct CDR3 sequences, about 4.5% occurring once. The V and J genes are TRBV12-3 or TRBV12-4 and TRBJ1-2; TRBD1 might be the D (5 bases). This TCR derives from a human donor in good health. As DNA, the CDR3 is TGTGCCAGCAGTTACAGGAGTTATGGCTACACCTTC. Amino acid sequence: CASSYRSYGYTF.